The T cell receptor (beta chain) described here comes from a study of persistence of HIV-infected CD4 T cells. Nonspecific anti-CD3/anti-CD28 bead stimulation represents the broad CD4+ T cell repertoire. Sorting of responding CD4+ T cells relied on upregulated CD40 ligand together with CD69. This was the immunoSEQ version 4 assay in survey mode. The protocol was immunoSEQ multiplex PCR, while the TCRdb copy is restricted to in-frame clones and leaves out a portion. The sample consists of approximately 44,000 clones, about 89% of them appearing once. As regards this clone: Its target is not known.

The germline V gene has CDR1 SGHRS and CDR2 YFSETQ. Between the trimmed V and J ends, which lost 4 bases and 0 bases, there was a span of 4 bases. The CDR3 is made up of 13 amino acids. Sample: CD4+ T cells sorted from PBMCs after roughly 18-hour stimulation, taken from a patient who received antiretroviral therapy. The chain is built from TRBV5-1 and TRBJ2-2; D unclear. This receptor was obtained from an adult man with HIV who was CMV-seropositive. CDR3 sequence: CASSRANTGELFF. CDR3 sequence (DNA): TGCGCCAGCAGCCGAGCGAACACCGGGGAGCTGTTTTTT. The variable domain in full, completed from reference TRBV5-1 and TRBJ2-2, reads KAGVTQTPRYLIKTRGQQVTLSCSPISGHRSVSWYQQTPGQGLQFLFEYFSETQRNKGNFPGRFSGRQFSNSRSEMNVSTLELGDSALYLCASSRANTGELFFGEGSRLTVL.